The clone carrying this TCR beta chain was detected once. Data came from immunoSEQ multiplex PCR; TCRdb stores just in-frame clones and leaves some out. This table has roughly 59,000 clones, around 93% appearing once. The sample comes from a study of T cell changes during pregnancy in multiple sclerosis. Germline V gene data show CDR1 as SGHRS and CDR2 as YFSETQ. The ends lost 2 bases at V and 3 bases at J; junction bases unmatched: 5. The CDR3 sequence is 15 residues long. Sample: CD4+ T cells from peripheral blood mononuclear cells, taken before pregnancy. The receptor was isolated from a female donor with multiple sclerosis, enrolled in a pregnancy study. The rearrangement links TRBV5-1 to TRBJ2-5; 9 nucleotides line up with TRBD1. The CDR3 loop reads CASSLPGQGKETQYF. CDR3 nucleotides: TGCGCCAGCAGCTTACCGGGACAGGGCAAAGAGACCCAGTACTTC.